This TCR beta chain was documented in a study of glioma-infiltrating T cells after dendritic cell vaccination. Germline V gene data show CDR1 as MNHEY and CDR2 as SVGAGI. Between the trimmed V and J ends, which lost 5 bases and 1 base, there was a span of 11 bases. The CDR3 length is 14 residues. Specified time point: after dendritic cell vaccination, including at tumor progression/relapse. Generated by immunoSEQ multiplex PCR, the TCRdb table keeps only in-frame clones and is missing some. In the table there are about 50,000 clones, about 88% of which are singletons. Only one count was recorded for this clone.

The origin of this receptor is a human donor with glioblastoma. The gene calls are TRBV6-5 and TRBJ1-1; D remains ambiguous. Sequenced here: blood, sampled after dendritic cell vaccination. DNA of the CDR3: TGTGCCAGCAGTCCGAGGGCGCGGAACACTGAAGCTTTCTTT. Translating gives CASSPRARNTEAFF.